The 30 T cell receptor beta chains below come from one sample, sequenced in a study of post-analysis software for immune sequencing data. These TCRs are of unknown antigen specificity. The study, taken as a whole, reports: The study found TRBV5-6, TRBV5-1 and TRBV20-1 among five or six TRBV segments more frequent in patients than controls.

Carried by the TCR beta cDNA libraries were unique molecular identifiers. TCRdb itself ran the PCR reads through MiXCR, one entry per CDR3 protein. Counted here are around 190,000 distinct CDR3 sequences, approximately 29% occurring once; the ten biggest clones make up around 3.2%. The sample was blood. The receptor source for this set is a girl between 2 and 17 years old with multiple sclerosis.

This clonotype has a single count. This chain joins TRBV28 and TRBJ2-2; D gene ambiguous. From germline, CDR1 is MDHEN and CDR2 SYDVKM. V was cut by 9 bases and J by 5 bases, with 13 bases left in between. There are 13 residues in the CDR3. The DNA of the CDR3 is TGTGCCAGTTTACCCCCAGAAACCGGGGAGCTGTTTTTT. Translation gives CASLPPETGELFF. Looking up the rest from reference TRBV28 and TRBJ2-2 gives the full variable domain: DVKVTQSSRYLVKRTGEKVFLECVQDMDHENMFWYRQDPGLGLRLIYFSYDVKMKEKGDIPEGYSVSREKKERFSLILESASTNQTSMYLCASLPPETGELFFGEGSRLTVL.

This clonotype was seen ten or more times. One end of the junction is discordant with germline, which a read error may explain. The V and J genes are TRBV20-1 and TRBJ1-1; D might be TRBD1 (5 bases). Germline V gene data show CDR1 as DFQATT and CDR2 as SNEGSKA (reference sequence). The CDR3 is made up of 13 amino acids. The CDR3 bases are TGCAGTGGTAGAACCATTGGGGGGATCGCAGCTTTCTTT. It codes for CSGRTIGGIAAFF.

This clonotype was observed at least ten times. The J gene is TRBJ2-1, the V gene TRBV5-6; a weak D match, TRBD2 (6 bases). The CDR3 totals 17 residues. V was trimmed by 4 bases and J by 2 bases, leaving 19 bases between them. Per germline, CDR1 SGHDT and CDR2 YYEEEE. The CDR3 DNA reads TGTGCCAGCAGCCAAATGGTCCAAGCGGGTACCTACAATGAGCAGTTCTTC. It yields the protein CASSQMVQAGTYNEQFF. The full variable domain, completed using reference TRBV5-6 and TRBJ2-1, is DAGVTQSPTHLIKTRGQQVTLRCSPKSGHDTVSWYQQALGQGPQFIFQYYEEEERQRGNFPDRFSGHQFPNYSSELNVNALLLGDSALYLCASSQMVQAGTYNEQFFGPGTRLTVL.

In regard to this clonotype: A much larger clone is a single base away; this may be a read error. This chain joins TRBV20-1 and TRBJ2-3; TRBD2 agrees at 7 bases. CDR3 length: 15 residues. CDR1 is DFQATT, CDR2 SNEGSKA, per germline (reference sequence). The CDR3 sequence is CGARDLGLGTDTQYF. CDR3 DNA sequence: TGCGGTGCTAGAGATCTCGGACTAGGCACAGATACGCAGTATTTT.

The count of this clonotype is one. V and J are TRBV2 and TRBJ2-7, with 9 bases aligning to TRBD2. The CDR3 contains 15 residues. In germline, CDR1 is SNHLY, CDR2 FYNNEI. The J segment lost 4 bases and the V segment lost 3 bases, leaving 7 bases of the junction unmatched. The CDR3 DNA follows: TGTGCCAGCAGTGATGTAGCGGGGGATCTGTACGAGCAGTACTTC. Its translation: CASSDVAGDLYEQYF.

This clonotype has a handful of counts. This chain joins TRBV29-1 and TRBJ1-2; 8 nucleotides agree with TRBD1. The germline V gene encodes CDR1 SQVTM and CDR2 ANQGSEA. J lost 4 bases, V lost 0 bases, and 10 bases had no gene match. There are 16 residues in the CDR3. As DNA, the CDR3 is TGCAGCGTTGAAGATCGAGCGGGTACAGGGGGCTATGGCTACACCTTC. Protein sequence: CSVEDRAGTGGYGYTF.

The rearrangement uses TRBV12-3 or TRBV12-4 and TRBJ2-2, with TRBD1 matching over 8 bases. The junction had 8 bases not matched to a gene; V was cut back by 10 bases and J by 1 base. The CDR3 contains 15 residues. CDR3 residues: CATAPGTGNTGELFF. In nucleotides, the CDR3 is TGTGCCACCGCGCCCGGGACAGGGAACACCGGGGAGCTGTTTTTT.

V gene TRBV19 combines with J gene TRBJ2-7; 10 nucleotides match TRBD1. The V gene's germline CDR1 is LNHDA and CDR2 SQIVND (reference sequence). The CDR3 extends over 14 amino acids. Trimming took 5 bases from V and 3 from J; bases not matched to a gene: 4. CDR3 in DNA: TGTGCCAGTAGTGCCCGGGACAGGGGCTACGAGCAGTACTTC. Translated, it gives CASSARDRGYEQYF.

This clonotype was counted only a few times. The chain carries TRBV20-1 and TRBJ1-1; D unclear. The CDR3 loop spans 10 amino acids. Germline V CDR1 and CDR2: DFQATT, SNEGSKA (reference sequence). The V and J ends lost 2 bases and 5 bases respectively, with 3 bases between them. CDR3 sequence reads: CSARSTEAFF. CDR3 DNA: TGCAGTGCTAGATCTACTGAAGCTTTCTTT.

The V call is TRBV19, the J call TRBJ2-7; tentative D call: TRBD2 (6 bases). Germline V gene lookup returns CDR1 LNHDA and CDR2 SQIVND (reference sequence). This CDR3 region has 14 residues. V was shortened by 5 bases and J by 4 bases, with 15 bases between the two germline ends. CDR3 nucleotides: TGTGCCAGTAGTCCAGGGACTTTACTATACGAGCAGTACTTC. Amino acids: CASSPGTLLYEQYF.

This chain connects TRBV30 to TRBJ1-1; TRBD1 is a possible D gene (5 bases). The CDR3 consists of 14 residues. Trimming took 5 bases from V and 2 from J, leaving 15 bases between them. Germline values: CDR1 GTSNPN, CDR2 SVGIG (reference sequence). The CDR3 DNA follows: TGTGCCTGGCTTGCCGGGACTTCTAACACTGAAGCTTTCTTT. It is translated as CAWLAGTSNTEAFF.

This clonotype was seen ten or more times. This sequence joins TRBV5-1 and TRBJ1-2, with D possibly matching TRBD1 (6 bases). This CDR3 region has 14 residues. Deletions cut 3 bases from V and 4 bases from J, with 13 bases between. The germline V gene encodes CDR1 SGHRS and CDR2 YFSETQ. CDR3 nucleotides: TGCGCCAGCAGCTACCACGGACAGTTCTATGGCTACACCTTC. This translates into CASSYHGQFYGYTF.

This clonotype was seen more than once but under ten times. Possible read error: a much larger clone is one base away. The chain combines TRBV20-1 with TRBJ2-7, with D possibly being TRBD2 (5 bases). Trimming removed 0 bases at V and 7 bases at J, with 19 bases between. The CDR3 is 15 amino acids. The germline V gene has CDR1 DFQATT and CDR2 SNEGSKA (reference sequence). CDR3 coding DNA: TGCAGTGCTAGAGATCCGGCTAGCTCCTACAATGAGCAGTACTTC. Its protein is CSARDPASSYNEQYF.

The CDR3 DNA reads as TGTGCCATCAACAAGACAGGGTTCTACAATCAGCCCCAGCATTTT. This sequence encodes CAINKTGFYNQPQHF. The chain has TRBV10-3 and TRBJ1-5; TRBD1 matches at 7 bases. The CDR3 totals 15 residues. With 7 bases clipped from V and 3 bases from J, the junction kept 9 bases outside the gene matches. Germline CDR1 reads ENHRY; CDR2 reads SYGVKD.

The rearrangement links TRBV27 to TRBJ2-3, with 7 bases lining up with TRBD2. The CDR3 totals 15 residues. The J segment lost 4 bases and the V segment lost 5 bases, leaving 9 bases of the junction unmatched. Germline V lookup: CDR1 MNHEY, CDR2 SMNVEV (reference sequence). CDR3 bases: TGTGCCAGCAGTCTTAGTAGCGGGCTATCAGATACGCAGTATTTT. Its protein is CASSLSSGLSDTQYF.

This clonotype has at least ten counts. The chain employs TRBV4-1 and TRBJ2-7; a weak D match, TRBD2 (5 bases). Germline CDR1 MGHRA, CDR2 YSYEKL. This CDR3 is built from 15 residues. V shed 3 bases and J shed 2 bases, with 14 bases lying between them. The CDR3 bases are TGCGCCAGCAGCCAGGTACCGGGAACCACCTACGAGCAGTACTTC. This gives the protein CASSQVPGTTYEQYF.

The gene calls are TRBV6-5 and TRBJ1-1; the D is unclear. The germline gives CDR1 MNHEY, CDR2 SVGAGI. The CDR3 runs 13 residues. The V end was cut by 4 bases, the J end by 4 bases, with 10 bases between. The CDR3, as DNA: TGTGCCAGCAGTTCCCCCCTTTTCACTGAAGCTTTCTTT. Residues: CASSSPLFTEAFF.

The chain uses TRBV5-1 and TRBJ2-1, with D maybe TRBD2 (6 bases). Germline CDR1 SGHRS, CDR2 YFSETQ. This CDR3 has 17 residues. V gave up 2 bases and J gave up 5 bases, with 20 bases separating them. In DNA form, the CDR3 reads TGCGCCAGCAGCTTCCTAGCGAGTTCGCTACCTAACAATGAGCAGTTCTTC. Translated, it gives CASSFLASSLPNNEQFF.

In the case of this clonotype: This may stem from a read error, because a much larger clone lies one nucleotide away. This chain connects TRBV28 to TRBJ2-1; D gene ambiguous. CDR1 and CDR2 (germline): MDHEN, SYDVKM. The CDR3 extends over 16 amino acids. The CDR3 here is CAGSLWGSGSYNEQFF. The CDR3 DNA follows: TGTGCCGGCAGTTTATGGGGATCGGGCTCCTACAATGAGCAGTTCTTC.

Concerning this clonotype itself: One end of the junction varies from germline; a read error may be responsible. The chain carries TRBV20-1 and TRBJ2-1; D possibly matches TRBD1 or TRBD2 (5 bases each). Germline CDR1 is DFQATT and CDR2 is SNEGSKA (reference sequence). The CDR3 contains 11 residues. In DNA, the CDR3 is TGCAGTGCTAGAGATATGGGACCAGCCCTCTTC. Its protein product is CSARDMGPALF.

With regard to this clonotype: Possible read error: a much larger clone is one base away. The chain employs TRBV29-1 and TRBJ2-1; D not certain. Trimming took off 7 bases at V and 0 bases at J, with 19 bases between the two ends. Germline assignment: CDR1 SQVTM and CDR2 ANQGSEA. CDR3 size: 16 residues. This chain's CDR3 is CSALIRLVSSYNEQFF. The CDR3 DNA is TGCAGCGCTTTGATCCGGCTAGTGTCCTCCTACAATGAGCAGTTCTTC.

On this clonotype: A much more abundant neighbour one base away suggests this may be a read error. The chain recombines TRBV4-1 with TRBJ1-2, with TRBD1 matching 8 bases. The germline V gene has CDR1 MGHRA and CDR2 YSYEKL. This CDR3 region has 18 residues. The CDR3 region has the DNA TGCGCCAGCAGCCAGGGTCCCACCGGACAGGGAAGCTCGTCTGGCTGCACCTTC. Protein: CASSQGPTGQGSSSGCTF.

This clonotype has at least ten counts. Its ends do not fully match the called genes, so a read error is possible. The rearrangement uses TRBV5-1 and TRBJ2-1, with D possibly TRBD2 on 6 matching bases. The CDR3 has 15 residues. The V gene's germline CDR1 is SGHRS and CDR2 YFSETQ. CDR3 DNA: TGTGCCAGCAGCTTGGCGGGAAGCTCCTACAATGAGCAGTTCTTC. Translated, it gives CASSLAGSSYNEQFF. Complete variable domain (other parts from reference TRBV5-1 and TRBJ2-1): KAGVTQTPRYLIKTRGQQVTLSCSPISGHRSVSWYQQTPGQGLQFLFEYFSETQRNKGNFPGRFSGRQFSNSRSEMNVSTLELGDSALYLCASSLAGSSYNEQFFGPGTRLTVL.

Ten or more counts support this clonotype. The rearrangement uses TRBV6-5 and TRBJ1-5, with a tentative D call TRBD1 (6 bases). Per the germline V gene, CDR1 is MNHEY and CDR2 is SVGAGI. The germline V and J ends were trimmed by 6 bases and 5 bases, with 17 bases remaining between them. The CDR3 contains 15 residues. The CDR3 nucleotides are TGTGCCAGCAGGCGATACAGGGCGCAGGATCAGCCCCAGCATTTT. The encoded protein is CASRRYRAQDQPQHF.

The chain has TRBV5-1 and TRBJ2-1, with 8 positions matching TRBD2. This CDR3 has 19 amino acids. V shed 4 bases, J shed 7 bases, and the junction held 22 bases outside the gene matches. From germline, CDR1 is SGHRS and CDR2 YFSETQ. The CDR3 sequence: CASSVRASLAGLLPNEQFF. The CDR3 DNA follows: TGCGCCAGCAGCGTGCGAGCTTCTTTAGCGGGGCTATTGCCTAATGAGCAGTTCTTC.

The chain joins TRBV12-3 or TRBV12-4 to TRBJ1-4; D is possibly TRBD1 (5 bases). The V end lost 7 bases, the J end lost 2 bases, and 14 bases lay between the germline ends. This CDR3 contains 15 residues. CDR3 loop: CASTQGGSTNEKLFF. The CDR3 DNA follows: TGTGCCAGCACGCAGGGCGGATCGACTAATGAAAAACTGTTTTTT.

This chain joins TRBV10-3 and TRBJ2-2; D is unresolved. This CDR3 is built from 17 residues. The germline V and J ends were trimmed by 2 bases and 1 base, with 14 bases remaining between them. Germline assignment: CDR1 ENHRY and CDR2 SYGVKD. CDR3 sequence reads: CAISEPNGPLNTGELFF. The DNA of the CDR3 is TGTGCCATCAGTGAGCCCAACGGACCATTGAACACCGGGGAGCTGTTTTTT.

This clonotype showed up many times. The CDR3 reads CASSIKSVSLGANVLTF. CDR3 bases: TGTGCCAGCAGTATAAAGTCAGTCTCTCTGGGGGCCAACGTCCTGACTTTC. The V and J genes are TRBV6-1 and TRBJ2-6; D is uncertain. Germline V CDR1 and CDR2: MNHNS, SASEGT. Trimming pared 5 bases from V and 4 bases from J, leaving 18 bases between. The CDR3 sequence is 17 residues long.

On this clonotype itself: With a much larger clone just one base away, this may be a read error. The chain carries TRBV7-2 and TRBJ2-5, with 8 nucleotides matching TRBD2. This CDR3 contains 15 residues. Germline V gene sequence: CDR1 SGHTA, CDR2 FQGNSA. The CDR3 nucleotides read TGTGCCAGCAGCTTAATGGGTAGCGGGGAAGAGACCCAGGACTTC. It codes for CASSLMGSGEETQDF.

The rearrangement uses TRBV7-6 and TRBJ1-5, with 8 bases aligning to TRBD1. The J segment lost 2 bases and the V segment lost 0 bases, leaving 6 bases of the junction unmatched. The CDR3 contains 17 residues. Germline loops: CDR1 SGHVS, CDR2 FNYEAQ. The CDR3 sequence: CASSLAPGQGRNQPQHF. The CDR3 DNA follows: TGTGCCAGCAGCTTAGCCCCAGGACAGGGACGCAATCAGCCCCAGCATTTT.